The 19 T cell receptor beta chains presented below share a single source sample, sequenced in a study of cytomegalovirus exposure and HLA in healthy donors. Vbeta (60) and Jbeta (13) primers were used in the PCR. Libraries were prepared by immunoSEQ multiplex PCR; TCRdb keeps only in-frame clonotypes and omits some of them. This table has about 140,000 clones, 76% appearing once. Material: PBMCs. Every receptor here comes from a man aged 40-49 years in good health and CMV-seronegative.

The chain carries TRBV7-9 and TRBJ2-1, with D possibly being TRBD1 (5 bases). V was trimmed by 5 bases and J by 7 bases, leaving 12 bases between them. The CDR3 runs 13 residues. Germline V lookup: CDR1 SEHNR, CDR2 FQNEAQ (reference sequence). CDR3 DNA: TGTGCCAGCAGCCCCCGTAAGGGGAATGAGCAGTTCTTC. Protein sequence: CASSPRKGNEQFF.

Only one count was recorded for this clone. V gene TRBV6-4 combines with J gene TRBJ2-3; D is ambiguous. This CDR3 contains 14 residues. CDR1 MRHNA and CDR2 SNTAGT come from the germline V gene. Trimming left V 2 bases short and J 6 bases short, with 12 bases between. As DNA, the CDR3 is TGTGCCAGCAGTGACGGGCAGCCGTCGGATACGCAGTATTTT. It specifies CASSDGQPSDTQYF.

This chain links TRBV7-2 with TRBJ2-7; maybe TRBD1 (6 bases). In germline, CDR1 is SGHTA, CDR2 FQGNSA. Trimming cost V 5 bases and J 3 bases, with 8 bases left between them. The CDR3 is made up of 12 amino acids. The CDR3 bases are TGTGCCAGCAGCGCGACAGGCTACGAGCAGTACTTC. This codes for CASSATGYEQYF. Filled out from reference TRBV7-2 and TRBJ2-7, the complete variable domain reads GAGVSQSPSNKVTEKGKDVELRCDPISGHTALYWYRQSLGQGLEFLIYFQGNSAPDKSGLPSDRFSAERTGGSVSTLTIQRTQQEDSAVYLCASSATGYEQYFGPGTRLTVT.

The J gene is TRBJ2-7, the V gene TRBV7-6; tentatively, D is TRBD1 (5 bases). V lost 2 bases and J 3 bases, leaving 11 bases between the germline ends. This CDR3 comprises 14 residues. CDR1 and CDR2 from the germline V gene are SGHVS and FNYEAQ. The DNA for the CDR3 is TGTGCCAGCAGCTTAAGACAGACCATCTACGAGCAGTACTTC. Its protein product is CASSLRQTIYEQYF.

The chain employs TRBV28 and TRBJ2-2, with 9 positions matching TRBD2. With 5 bases clipped from V and 1 base from J, the junction kept 2 bases outside the gene matches. The CDR3 is made up of 15 amino acids. CDR1 is MDHEN, CDR2 SYDVKM, per germline. The CDR3 sequence: CASSPTSGNTGELFF. CDR3 bases: TGTGCCAGCAGTCCGACTAGCGGGAACACCGGGGAGCTGTTTTTT.

V is TRBV6-1 and J is TRBJ2-7, with D unresolved. Germline CDR1 MNHNS, CDR2 SASEGT. The CDR3 sequence is 10 residues long. V was shortened by 4 bases and J by 5 bases, with 3 bases between the two germline ends. The CDR3 reads CASSVNEQYF. CDR3 nucleotides: TGTGCCAGCAGTGTCAACGAGCAGTACTTC.

The CDR3 DNA follows: TGCGCCAGCAGCCCCCGGACTAGCGGGTACACAGATACGCAGTATTTT. It encodes CASSPRTSGYTDTQYF. The chain carries TRBV4-3 and TRBJ2-3, with 11 positions matching TRBD2. This CDR3 region has 16 residues. Germline trimming cut 4 bases from V and 2 bases from J; bases unmatched to any gene: 5. From germline, CDR1 is LGHNA and CDR2 YSLEER.

This rearrangement joins TRBV9 to TRBJ2-1; 7 bases are a match to TRBD2. With 0 bases clipped from V and 0 bases from J, the junction kept 3 bases outside the gene matches. CDR3 size: 16 residues. Germline V lookup: CDR1 SGDLS, CDR2 YYNGEE. CDR3 in amino acids: CASSVGASGSYNEQFF. As DNA, the CDR3 is TGTGCCAGCAGCGTAGGTGCTAGCGGCTCCTACAATGAGCAGTTCTTC.

This clone showed up just a few times. The rearrangement links TRBV27 to TRBJ2-5; D gene unclear. The germline V gene has CDR1 MNHEY and CDR2 SMNVEV (reference sequence). The ends were cut back, 11 bases at V and 5 bases at J, with 12 bases in the middle. The CDR3 consists of 11 residues. The CDR3 DNA follows: TGTGCCCCCCCTTGTGTGGAGACCCAGTACTTC. It yields the protein CAPPCVETQYF.

The rearrangement uses TRBV7-9 and TRBJ2-1; TRBD2 aligns across 7 bases. Germline CDR1 and CDR2: SEHNR and FQNEAQ (reference sequence). J gave up 4 bases and V 5 bases, and 17 bases lay outside the gene matches. The CDR3 is 18 residues long. CDR3 amino acids: CASSLDMWGRDRYNEQFF. The CDR3 coding sequence is TGTGCCAGCAGCCTCGATATGTGGGGGAGGGACCGATACAATGAGCAGTTCTTC.

The chain combines TRBV19 with TRBJ2-1, with a possible D match to TRBD2 (8 bases). Trimming stripped 9 bases from V and 9 bases from J, with 18 bases between. Per the germline V gene, CDR1 is LNHDA and CDR2 is SQIVND (reference sequence). The CDR3 consists of 13 residues. The CDR3 DNA reads as TGTGCCAGCGTAGCGGGACAGCGGGGTGAGCAGTTCTTC. Protein: CASVAGQRGEQFF.

The chain has TRBV5-1 and TRBJ2-1; TRBD2 aligns across 14 bases. V shed 3 bases, J shed 9 bases, and the junction held 8 bases outside the gene matches. CDR1 is SGHRS and CDR2 is YFSETQ in the germline V gene. The length of the CDR3 is 16 residues. CDR3 sequence: CASSSPGLAGAGEQFF. CDR3 DNA sequence: TGCGCCAGCAGCTCCCCGGGACTAGCGGGAGCTGGTGAGCAGTTCTTC.

The chain links TRBV6-5 to TRBJ2-1; D unresolved. Trimming took 5 bases from V and 4 from J, leaving 9 bases between them. CDR3 size: 13 residues. In germline, CDR1 is MNHEY, CDR2 SVGAGI. The CDR3 region is CASSPYVYNEQFF. The CDR3 DNA reads TGTGCCAGCAGTCCGTATGTTTACAATGAGCAGTTCTTC.

This chain uses TRBV6-1 with TRBJ2-3; D is undetermined. Trimming removed 4 bases from V and 6 bases from J, with 20 bases in between. Germline V lookup: CDR1 MNHNS, CDR2 SASEGT. This CDR3 is built from 16 residues. This CDR3 is CASSATELRRPDTQYF. The DNA of the CDR3 is TGTGCCAGCAGTGCTACAGAGTTAAGACGGCCGGATACGCAGTATTTT.

This clone was observed a single time. This likely comes from a read error, as the CDR3 has no conserved phenylalanine or tryptophan at its end. This chain links TRBV7-9 with TRBJ1-1, with no clear D. The V end was cut by 1 base, the J end by 6 bases, with 15 bases between. Germline V gives CDR1 SEHNR, CDR2 FQNEAQ (reference sequence). CDR3 length: 15 residues. CDR3 in DNA: TGTGCCAGCAGCTTAGTAGTCGGTGGAGGTCCTGAAGCTTTCCTT. Protein product: CASSLVVGGGPEAFL.

The chain combines TRBV29-1 with TRBJ2-1, with D possibly being TRBD1 (6 bases). This CDR3 has 14 amino acids. The germline CDR1 and CDR2 sequences are SQVTM and ANQGSEA. The DNA for the CDR3 is TGCAGTTACAGGGCTTCCAGCTCCTACAATGAGCAGTTCTTC. Its translation: CSYRASSSYNEQFF.

V gene TRBV28 combines with J gene TRBJ1-3; D is unresolved. CDR1 is MDHEN and CDR2 is SYDVKM in the germline V gene. There are 12 residues in the CDR3. Trimming stripped 2 bases from V and 8 bases from J, with 7 bases between. The CDR3 DNA is TGTGCCAGCAGTTTAGAGAGGTACACCATATATTTT. Translated: CASSLERYTIYF.

The CDR3 DNA reads TGTGCCAGTAGCATCGGAACCTGGGGGCCTGTGTCCCAGGGCTCCTACGAGCAGTACTTC. Its translation is CASSIGTWGPVSQGSYEQYF. The chain joins TRBV19 to TRBJ2-7; tentative D call: TRBD1 (6 bases). The CDR3 loop spans 20 amino acids. Germline V gene data show CDR1 as LNHDA and CDR2 as SQIVND (reference sequence). Trimming shortened V by 6 bases and J by 0 bases, and 30 bases separated the two germline ends.

V gene TRBV5-1 combines with J gene TRBJ2-1; 7 bases match TRBD2. V lost 4 bases to trimming and J lost 10 bases; unmatched junction nucleotides: 17. The length of the CDR3 is 16 residues. Germline CDR1 reads SGHRS; CDR2 reads YFSETQ. Written as DNA, the CDR3 is TGCGCCAGCAGCCTAATACCGGGACTAAGCAGGGAGGAGCAGTTCTTC. This gives the protein CASSLIPGLSREEQFF. Full variable domain (missing parts from reference TRBV5-1 and TRBJ2-1): KAGVTQTPRYLIKTRGQQVTLSCSPISGHRSVSWYQQTPGQGLQFLFEYFSETQRNKGNFPGRFSGRQFSNSRSEMNVSTLELGDSALYLCASSLIPGLSREEQFFGPGTRLTVL.